The text below deals with one T cell receptor beta chain. Its antigen is not yet known. Base qualities are not at hand, and no much larger clone is one base apart. The data were obtained in a study of blood T cell repertoires in COVID-19 (dated by TCRdb to the early 2020s). Broadly, across the study: Samples covering the acute and convalescent phases of COVID-19 were provided by collaborators in the United States, Italy and Spain. The prospective study material was composed of cDNA or gDNA derived from T cells, B-cell-depleted T cells, or PBMCs. Subjects who had been exposed to COVID-19, were actively infected with it, or had recovered from it provided the deeply sampled blood TCRbeta repertoires that made up the dataset. The repertoires were released in a freely available public database intended as a resource for research on the immune response to SARS-CoV-2. Samples came from the ongoing ImmuneRACE study (first 160 participants) plus 1,254 subjects from 6 global collaborators. Sample metadata almost always included a de-identified subject ID, COVID-19 status, age in years and sex. Where HLA class I and class II types were available, the types were taken from metadata supplied by the sample provider, not from assay-based typing. Broader findings and caveats from the paper: The amount of clinical and demographic metadata varied by source and participant and was provided uncurated.

TCRbeta CDR3 regions were amplified from genomic DNA using the immunoSEQ Assay, a bias-controlled multiplex PCR. On the authors' methods: Nucleated cell counts per sample were estimated from amplification of reference gene primers within the assay. To quantify the absolute abundance of each unique TCRbeta CDR3 rearrangement, sequence reads were collapsed and filtered. For each sample, productive Simpson clonality was calculated by taking the square root of Simpson's diversity index across productive rearrangements. TCRdb obtained this table from immuneACCESS and retained in-frame rearrangements with V and J assigned. These tables miss some clones; where compared with another copy, unresolved V genes account for less than half of the shortfall, and the remainder is unexplained. V, J and clone size are taken as reported in that table, and D and trimming were inferred from the DNA itself. For this sample there are 90,000 to 120,000 clones; roughly 92% appear just once. The biggest ten clones account for around 5.4% of the sample.

Each collaborating institution followed its own protocols to collect whole blood in K2EDTA tubes. For TCRbeta analysis, collaborators shipped samples as frozen whole blood, isolated PBMCs, or DNA extracted from either of those sample types. This sequence originates from an older man with acute or convalescent COVID-19. Sequencing input: peripheral blood.

The CDR3 region reads CASSVFGRAVSYNEQFF. DNA sequence: TGTGCCAGCAGCGTATTCGGGAGGGCCGTATCCTACAATGAGCAGTTCTTC. The chain is assembled from TRBV9 and TRBJ2-1; TRBD2 aligns with 8 central bases. V ends up 1 base short and J 1 base short, with an unmatched junction base count of 7. The germline V gene encodes CDR1 SGDLS and CDR2 YYNGEE. The CDR3 holds 17 amino acids from the cysteine to the phenylalanine. This entry keeps only the CDR3 DNA: 51 bases, framed from base 1.